Listed below are T cell receptor beta chains from one sample, sequenced in a study of T cell responses to AZD1222 COVID-19 vaccine. Assay: immunoSEQ multiplex PCR; the TCRdb copy retains only in-frame clones and omits some. In the table there are 45,000 or so clones, around 90% of which are singletons. The sample here was peripheral blood, taken 28 days after the second AZD1222 dose. The receptors were gathered from an adult who received the AZD1222 COVID-19 vaccine. Both conserved end residues are part of each CDR3. The D gene is left open where the match is weak. Size tells how often a clone was seen (once, few, many) or the class of an expanded clone, and some rows leave it out.

v_call: TRBV15
clone_size: -
d_call: -
j_call: TRBJ1-5
cdr3_aa: CATSSLNQPQHF
cdr3_nt: TGTGCCACCTCCTCACTCAATCAGCCCCAGCATTTT

v_call: TRBV27
clone_size: -
d_call: -
j_call: TRBJ2-3
cdr3_aa: CASSFGRTTDTQYF
cdr3_nt: TGTGCCAGCAGTTTTGGTAGGACCACAGATACGCAGTATTTT

v_call: TRBV30
clone_size: -
d_call: -
j_call: TRBJ1-1
cdr3_aa: CAWTTGGDTEAFF
cdr3_nt: TGTGCCTGGACGACAGGAGGGGACACTGAAGCTTTCTTT

v_call: TRBV10-3
clone_size: -
d_call: -
j_call: TRBJ2-7
cdr3_aa: CATREGTYEQYF
cdr3_nt: TGTGCCACCCGGGAAGGAACATACGAGCAGTACTTC

v_call: TRBV3-1/TRBV3-2
clone_size: -
d_call: -
j_call: TRBJ1-1
cdr3_aa: CASSRSRGVGTEAFF
cdr3_nt: TGTGCCAGCAGCCGCTCAAGAGGGGTTGGCACTGAAGCTTTCTTT

v_call: TRBV5-1
clone_size: -
d_call: -
j_call: TRBJ1-5
cdr3_aa: CASSPDGYSNQPQHF
cdr3_nt: TGCGCCAGCAGCCCCGACGGCTATAGCAATCAGCCCCAGCATTTT

v_call: TRBV19
clone_size: -
d_call: -
j_call: TRBJ1-5
cdr3_aa: CASAGTSGYNQPQHF
cdr3_nt: TGTGCCAGTGCCGGGACATCTGGTTACAATCAGCCCCAGCATTTT

v_call: TRBV7-2
clone_size: -
d_call: -
j_call: TRBJ1-1
cdr3_aa: CASSFNGGTEAFF
cdr3_nt: TGTGCCAGCAGCTTTAACGGGGGCACTGAAGCTTTCTTT

v_call: TRBV7-9
clone_size: -
d_call: -
j_call: TRBJ2-1
cdr3_aa: CASSQGWNEQFF
cdr3_nt: TGTGCCAGCAGCCAGGGGTGGAATGAGCAGTTCTTC

v_call: TRBV4-1
clone_size: -
d_call: -
j_call: TRBJ2-7
cdr3_aa: CASSPLTSYEQYF
cdr3_nt: TGCGCCAGCAGCCCCCTGACTAGTTACGAGCAGTACTTC

v_call: TRBV19
clone_size: -
d_call: TRBD1
j_call: TRBJ1-4
cdr3_aa: CASNPGQGSEKLFF
cdr3_nt: TGTGCCAGTAACCCTGGACAGGGAAGTGAAAAACTGTTTTTT

v_call: TRBV6-5
clone_size: -
d_call: -
j_call: TRBJ1-1
cdr3_aa: CASSYSEGTTEAFF
cdr3_nt: TGTGCCAGCAGTTACTCGGAAGGAACCACTGAAGCTTTCTTT

v_call: TRBV4-3
clone_size: -
d_call: -
j_call: TRBJ2-7
cdr3_aa: CASSQESSMSYEQYF
cdr3_nt: TGCGCCAGCAGCCAAGAGAGTAGCATGTCCTACGAGCAGTACTTC

v_call: TRBV7-2
clone_size: few
d_call: TRBD1
j_call: TRBJ1-1
cdr3_aa: CASSLGTGGRSEAFF
cdr3_nt: TGTGCCAGCAGCTTGGGGACAGGGGGTAGGAGTGAAGCTTTCTTT

v_call: TRBV7-9
clone_size: -
d_call: TRBD2
j_call: TRBJ2-1
cdr3_aa: CASSGRLADYNEQFF
cdr3_nt: TGTGCCAGCAGCGGGCGACTAGCCGACTACAATGAGCAGTTCTTC

v_call: TRBV19
clone_size: few
d_call: -
j_call: TRBJ2-1
cdr3_aa: CASSITLAGLNEQFF
cdr3_nt: TGTGCCAGTAGTATAACCCTCGCCGGGCTCAATGAGCAGTTCTTC

v_call: TRBV7-2
clone_size: -
d_call: -
j_call: TRBJ1-5
cdr3_aa: CASSHNSLGQPQHF
cdr3_nt: TGTGCCAGCAGCCATAACTCCCTCGGCCAGCCCCAGCATTTT

v_call: TRBV11-2
clone_size: -
d_call: -
j_call: TRBJ2-5
cdr3_aa: CASRFSGAGVGETQYF
cdr3_nt: TGTGCCAGCCGTTTTTCCGGGGCAGGGGTCGGAGAGACCCAGTACTTC

v_call: TRBV30
clone_size: -
d_call: -
j_call: TRBJ2-7
cdr3_aa: CAWSVILGSYEQYF
cdr3_nt: TGTGCCTGGAGTGTTATTCTAGGTTCCTACGAGCAGTACTTC

v_call: TRBV5-6
clone_size: -
d_call: TRBD2
j_call: TRBJ2-1
cdr3_aa: CASSFGSGRAGNEQFF
cdr3_nt: TGTGCCAGCAGCTTCGGTAGCGGGAGGGCGGGGAATGAGCAGTTCTTC

v_call: TRBV2
clone_size: once
d_call: -
j_call: TRBJ2-7
cdr3_aa: CATRGVGQGSNEQYF
cdr3_nt: TGTGCCACCCGTGGTGTGGGTCAGGGAAGTAACGAGCAGTACTTC

v_call: TRBV11-1
clone_size: -
d_call: -
j_call: TRBJ2-2
cdr3_aa: CASSLNTGELFF
cdr3_nt: TGTGCCAGCAGCCTAAACACCGGGGAGCTGTTTTTT

v_call: TRBV7-8
clone_size: once
d_call: TRBD1
j_call: TRBJ1-2
cdr3_aa: CASGTGFNYGYTF
cdr3_nt: TGTGCCAGCGGGACAGGCTTTAACTATGGCTACACCTTC

v_call: TRBV28
clone_size: -
d_call: -
j_call: TRBJ2-7
cdr3_aa: CASSLYIDSLYEQYF
cdr3_nt: TGTGCCAGCAGTCTATATATTGACAGCCTCTACGAGCAGTACTTC

v_call: TRBV5-6
clone_size: -
d_call: -
j_call: TRBJ1-3
cdr3_aa: CASSFSSGNTIYF
cdr3_nt: TGTGCCAGCAGCTTCAGCTCTGGAAACACCATATATTTT

v_call: TRBV11-3
clone_size: -
d_call: -
j_call: TRBJ2-3
cdr3_aa: CASSLGGSTDTQYF
cdr3_nt: TGTGCCAGCAGCTTGGGCGGTAGCACAGATACGCAGTATTTT

v_call: TRBV5-1
clone_size: -
d_call: -
j_call: TRBJ1-1
cdr3_aa: CASSLGQVNTEAFF
cdr3_nt: TGCGCCAGCAGCTTGGGGCAGGTGAACACTGAAGCTTTCTTT

v_call: TRBV7-9
clone_size: -
d_call: -
j_call: TRBJ2-2
cdr3_aa: CASRRRTNTGELFF
cdr3_nt: TGTGCCAGCAGGCGCAGAACGAACACCGGGGAGCTGTTTTTT

v_call: TRBV7-9
clone_size: -
d_call: -
j_call: TRBJ1-1
cdr3_aa: CASSHGHPNTEAFF
cdr3_nt: TGTGCCAGCAGCCACGGACACCCGAACACTGAAGCTTTCTTT

v_call: TRBV27
clone_size: -
d_call: -
j_call: TRBJ2-7
cdr3_aa: CASSLSGRRYEQYF
cdr3_nt: TGTGCCAGCAGTTTATCGGGCAGGCGGTACGAGCAGTACTTC

v_call: TRBV2
clone_size: -
d_call: TRBD1
j_call: TRBJ1-5
cdr3_aa: CASSAPGQGYNQPQHF
cdr3_nt: TGTGCCAGCAGTGCTCCGGGACAGGGATACAATCAGCCCCAGCATTTT

v_call: TRBV28
clone_size: -
d_call: -
j_call: TRBJ2-3
cdr3_aa: CASSLYQFTDTQYF
cdr3_nt: TGTGCCAGCAGTTTATACCAATTCACAGATACGCAGTATTTT